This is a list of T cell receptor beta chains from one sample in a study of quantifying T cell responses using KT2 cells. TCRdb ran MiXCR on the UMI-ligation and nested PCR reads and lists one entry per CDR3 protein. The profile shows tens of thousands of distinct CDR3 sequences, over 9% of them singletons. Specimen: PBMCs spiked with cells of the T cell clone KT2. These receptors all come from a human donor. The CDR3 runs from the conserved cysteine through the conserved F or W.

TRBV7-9	CASSLARDRLNYGYTF
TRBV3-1	CASSQDQGGQPNTEAFF
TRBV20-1	CSARSGIGAQYF
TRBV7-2	CASSPTRLGHTEAFF
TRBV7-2	CASSLLPISSSTDTQYF
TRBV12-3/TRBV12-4	CASSLGWSSYEQYF
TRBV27	CASGSSHNEQFF
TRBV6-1	CASTGFFFEGNQPQHF
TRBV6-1	CASSEQGRSSYNEQFF
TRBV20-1	CSAREGTISGTGMNQPQHF
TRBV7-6	CASSRTVARRPSTDTQYF
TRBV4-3	CASSQDREFNQPQHF
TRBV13	CASSWRGGGHNEQFF
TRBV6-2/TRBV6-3	CASSYGTGELFF
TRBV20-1	CSARTTSLWEQYF
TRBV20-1	CSASLQGSNQPQHF
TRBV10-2	CASSQAGGFIEQFF
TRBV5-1	CASSLSWEQFF
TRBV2	CASSADRVGSGQPQHF
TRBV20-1	CSARGGTATNEKLFF
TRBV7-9	CASSPIRGSYNEQFF
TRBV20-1	CSARSVSSYEQYF